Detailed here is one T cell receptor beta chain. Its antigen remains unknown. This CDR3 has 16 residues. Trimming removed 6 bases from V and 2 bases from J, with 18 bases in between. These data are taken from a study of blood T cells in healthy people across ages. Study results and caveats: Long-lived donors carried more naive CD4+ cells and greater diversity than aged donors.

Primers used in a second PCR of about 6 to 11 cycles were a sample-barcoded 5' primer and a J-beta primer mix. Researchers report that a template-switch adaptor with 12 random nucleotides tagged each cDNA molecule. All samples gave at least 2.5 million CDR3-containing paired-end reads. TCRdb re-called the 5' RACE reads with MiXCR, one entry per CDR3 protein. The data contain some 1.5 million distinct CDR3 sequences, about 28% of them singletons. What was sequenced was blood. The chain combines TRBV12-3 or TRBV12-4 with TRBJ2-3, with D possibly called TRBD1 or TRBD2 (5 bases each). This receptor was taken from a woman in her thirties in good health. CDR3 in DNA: TGTGCCAGCAGCTTCTCTCCGGGACCATCCACAGATACGCAGTATTTT. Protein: CASSFSPGPSTDTQYF.